The next 27 T cell receptor beta chains were all read from a single sample in a study of blood T cell repertoires in COVID-19. The protocol was immunoSEQ multiplex PCR, while the TCRdb copy is restricted to in-frame clones and leaves out a portion. Among almost 35,000 clones listed, nearly 80% were seen once. Input material: peripheral blood. Every receptor here comes from a man aged 80 or over with acute or convalescent COVID-19.

In this sample, this clone turned up a few times. V usage is TRBV5-1 and J usage is TRBJ2-7; 7 bases are shared with TRBD2. Germline assignment: CDR1 SGHRS and CDR2 YFSETQ. CDR3 length: 15 amino acids. With V trimmed by 4 bases and J by 5 bases, 12 bases remained unmatched. DNA of the CDR3: TGCGCCAGCAGCCCCCTTACGGGAGGCCTTGACGAGCAGTACTTC. This codes for CASSPLTGGLDEQYF.

The chain links TRBV6-2 or TRBV6-3 to TRBJ2-3, with 9 nucleotides matching TRBD2. V gave up 5 bases and J gave up 6 bases; unmatched junction bases: 9. CDR1 MNHEY and CDR2 SVGEGT come from the germline V gene. This CDR3 is 15 amino acids long. DNA of the CDR3: TGTGCCAGCAGTGCGGGACTAGCAAACGTCGATACGCAGTATTTT. Amino acid sequence: CASSAGLANVDTQYF.

This chain connects TRBV11-2 to TRBJ1-1, with 9 nucleotides matching TRBD1. Unmatched junction bases numbered 5, after V lost 5 bases and J lost 4 bases. This CDR3 has 14 amino acids. Per germline, CDR1 SGHAT and CDR2 FQNNGV. The CDR3 loop is CASSLMTGGTEAFF. The CDR3 DNA is TGTGCCAGCAGCCTCATGACAGGGGGCACTGAAGCTTTCTTT.

This chain uses TRBV10-3 with TRBJ2-7, with D perhaps TRBD2 (5 bases). The CDR3 sequence is 13 residues long. Trimming stripped 3 bases from V and 0 bases from J, with 6 bases between. Germline CDR1 is ENHRY and CDR2 is SYGVKD. CDR3 sequence: CAISEGSSYEQYF. As DNA, the CDR3 is TGTGCCATCAGTGAAGGGAGCTCCTACGAGCAGTACTTC.

The rearrangement joins TRBV18 to TRBJ2-7, with 9 bases fitting TRBD1. V trimming: 1 base; J trimming: 4 bases; junction bases outside the gene matches: 8. Germline V gene data show CDR1 as KGHSH and CDR2 as LQKENI. The CDR3 has 16 amino acids. Written as DNA, the CDR3 is TGTGCCAGCTCACCACAGGCCGGGACAGGGAGTTACGAGCAGTACTTC. Its translation: CASSPQAGTGSYEQYF.

This rearrangement joins TRBV5-4 to TRBJ2-1; 10 nucleotides align to TRBD2. Germline V gene sequence: CDR1 SGHNT, CDR2 YYREEE (reference sequence). The CDR3 runs to 16 residues. V shed 1 base and J 6 bases; nucleotides not matched to a gene: 7. Written as DNA, the CDR3 is TGTGCCAGCAGCTTGAAGTCTAGCGGGAGTTTCAATGAGCAGTTCTTC. This sequence encodes CASSLKSSGSFNEQFF.

V gene TRBV30 combines with J gene TRBJ2-5; 8 positions match TRBD2. Germline V gene sequence: CDR1 GTSNPN, CDR2 SVGIG (reference sequence). The CDR3 runs to 14 residues. V lost 3 bases to trimming and J lost 2 bases; unmatched junction nucleotides: 5. The CDR3 DNA follows: TGTGCCTGGAGCCCCGGGGGGGGACAAGAGACCCAGTACTTC. This encodes CAWSPGGGQETQYF. The full variable domain, completed using reference TRBV30 and TRBJ2-5, is SQTIHQWPATLVQPVGSPLSLECTVEGTSNPNLYWYRQAAGRGLQLLFYSVGIGQISSEVPQNLSASRPQDRQFILSSKKLLLSDSGFYLCAWSPGGGQETQYFGPGTRLLVL.

The V call is TRBV19, the J call TRBJ1-2, with no clear D. Germline V gene sequence: CDR1 LNHDA, CDR2 SQIVND (reference sequence). This CDR3 comprises 14 residues. The ends were cut back, 3 bases at V and 8 bases at J, with 16 bases in the middle. The CDR3 loop reads CASSILGGGGGYTF. DNA for the CDR3: TGTGCCAGTAGTATCTTGGGCGGCGGAGGAGGCTACACCTTC.

CDR3 amino acids: CASSITGHSLNEQFF. The CDR3 DNA is TGTGCCAGCAGCATCACAGGCCACTCTCTCAATGAGCAGTTCTTC. V is TRBV21-1 and J is TRBJ2-1; TRBD1 is the table's D call, not checked against the DNA. TRBV21-1 represents a pseudogene. CDR3 length equals 15 residues.

The chain is built from TRBV27 and TRBJ1-3; a possible D gene is TRBD1 (5 bases). The ends were cut back, 6 bases at V and 3 bases at J, with 12 bases in the middle. Germline V gene lookup returns CDR1 MNHEY and CDR2 SMNVEV (reference sequence). The CDR3 consists of 14 residues. CDR3 sequence: CASSHNQGGNTIYF. In DNA form, the CDR3 reads TGTGCCAGCAGCCACAACCAGGGTGGAAACACCATATATTTT.

This rearrangement joins TRBV5-1 to TRBJ2-2, with D perhaps matching TRBD1 or TRBD2 (6 bases each). Deletions cut 4 bases from V and 2 bases from J, with 15 bases between. Germline V lookup: CDR1 SGHRS, CDR2 YFSETQ. The CDR3 covers 16 residues. The CDR3 bases are TGCGCCAGCAGCATGGGGGGCCAGGGAAACACCGGGGAGCTGTTTTTT. Encoded protein: CASSMGGQGNTGELFF.

This chain uses TRBV11-2 with TRBJ2-1, with 7 bases aligning to TRBD2. From germline, CDR1 is SGHAT and CDR2 FQNNGV. This CDR3 contains 16 residues. V was pared by 1 base and J by 7 bases, with 10 bases of the junction left unmatched. The CDR3, as DNA: TGTGCCAGCAGCTTAGGACCAGGACTAGGGTCAAATGAGCAGTTCTTC. Its translation: CASSLGPGLGSNEQFF.

V usage is TRBV18 and J usage is TRBJ2-2, with a weak D call TRBD2 (6 bases). Between the trimmed V and J ends, which lost 8 bases and 0 bases, there was a span of 13 bases. The CDR3 totals 15 residues. Germline V lookup: CDR1 KGHSH, CDR2 LQKENI. The CDR3 nucleotides are TGTGCCAGCCTGCTCGGGGGTCCGAACACCGGGGAGCTGTTTTTT. Its protein is CASLLGGPNTGELFF.

The chain recombines TRBV19 with TRBJ1-6, with 7 bases matching TRBD1. Germline loops: CDR1 LNHDA, CDR2 SQIVND (reference sequence). This CDR3 spans 14 amino acids. With 5 bases clipped from V and 10 bases from J, the junction kept 8 bases outside the gene matches. The DNA for the CDR3 is TGTGCCAGTAGTCTACCGGGACAGTTCTCACCCCTCCACTTT. Its protein product is CASSLPGQFSPLHF.

The V call is TRBV24-1, the J call TRBJ2-3; D gene uncertain. Germline V CDR1 and CDR2: KGHDR, SFDVKD. The V and J ends lost 6 bases and 0 bases respectively, with 21 bases between them. The CDR3 is 18 residues long. CDR3 DNA sequence: TGTGCCACCAGTTCTTCGCCTAGTAGAAACCCCAGCACAGATACGCAGTATTTT. Translated, it gives CATSSSPSRNPSTDTQYF.

The rearrangement links TRBV5-1 to TRBJ2-1, with a possible D match to TRBD2 (7 bases). This CDR3 is 14 amino acids long. Per germline, CDR1 SGHRS and CDR2 YFSETQ. V lost 0 bases to trimming and J lost 12 bases, with 16 bases between them. The CDR3 DNA follows: TGCGCCAGCAGCTTGGAGGTGGGGAGGGGGTGGCAGTTCTTC. This codes for CASSLEVGRGWQFF.

The CDR3 loop reads CASSYSASGNTIYF. As DNA, the CDR3 is TGTGCCAGCAGTTACTCCGCGTCTGGAAACACCATATATTTT. V usage is TRBV6-5 and J usage is TRBJ1-3, with D unresolved. Germline V CDR1 and CDR2: MNHEY, SVGAGI. Trimming left V 0 bases short and J 1 base short, with 4 bases between. CDR3 size: 14 residues.

The chain uses TRBV27 and TRBJ2-1, with 8 bases aligning to TRBD1. Trimming took 7 bases from V and 2 from J; bases not matched to a gene: 7. This CDR3 contains 15 residues. Looked up from germline, CDR1 is MNHEY and CDR2 is SMNVEV (reference sequence). The CDR3 sequence: CASTKDRVPYNEQFF. In nucleotides, the CDR3 is TGTGCCAGCACCAAGGACAGGGTCCCCTACAATGAGCAGTTCTTC.

The chain links TRBV29-1 to TRBJ2-1; TRBD1 might be the D (6 bases). In germline, CDR1 is SQVTM, CDR2 ANQGSEA. The CDR3 loop spans 14 amino acids. V was cut by 3 bases and J by 4 bases, with 13 bases left in between. CDR3 protein: CSVDRTEKYNEQFF. CDR3 nucleotides: TGCAGCGTTGATAGGACAGAGAAATACAATGAGCAGTTCTTC.

The chain is built from TRBV10-3 and TRBJ1-6; a possible D gene is TRBD1 (6 bases). Germline loops: CDR1 ENHRY, CDR2 SYGVKD. Trimming cost V 6 bases and J 3 bases, with 12 bases left between them. This CDR3 comprises 15 residues. The CDR3, as DNA: TGTGCCATCAGCGCTCAGGACAGCTATAATTCACCCCTCCACTTT. It encodes CAISAQDSYNSPLHF.

The chain combines TRBV4-2 with TRBJ1-5, with D unresolved. Trimming pared 0 bases from V and 5 bases from J, leaving 8 bases between. The germline gives CDR1 LGHNA, CDR2 YNFKEQ. There are 14 residues in the CDR3. The CDR3 DNA reads TGTGCCAGCAGCCAAGATACGAGGGATCAGCCCCAGCATTTT. As protein: CASSQDTRDQPQHF.

The gene calls are TRBV3-1 (or the pseudogene TRBV3-2) and TRBJ2-3; 7 bases map to TRBD2. Germline values: CDR1 LGHDT, CDR2 YNNKEL (reference sequence). Germline trimming cut 2 bases from V and 4 bases from J; bases unmatched to any gene: 3. The CDR3 is 14 amino acids. The CDR3 loop reads CASSQSGGADTQYF. For the CDR3, the DNA is TGTGCCAGCAGCCAAAGTGGGGGGGCAGATACGCAGTATTTT.

This clone was found a few times. The CDR3 DNA reads TGTGCCAGCAGCCCCCGGGACATTAGCTCACCCCTCCACTTT. This translates into CASSPRDISSPLHF. The J gene is TRBJ1-6, the V gene TRBV13, with D perhaps TRBD1 (6 bases). Germline CDR1 PRHDT, CDR2 FYEKMQ (reference sequence). CDR3 length equals 14 residues. Trimming left V 5 bases short and J 10 bases short, with 15 bases between.

The chain joins TRBV21-1 to TRBJ1-1; TRBD1 is taken as the D call from the table, unchecked against the DNA. TRBV21-1 is reported as a pseudogene. This CDR3 comprises 19 residues. The DNA for the CDR3 is TGTGCCAGCAGCCCCCCCCATCGCCAGGGGGCGCGGGTTAACACTGAAGCTTTCTTT. Its translation: CASSPPHRQGARVNTEAFF.

V usage is TRBV27 and J usage is TRBJ1-2; the match to TRBD1 covers 7 bases. The CDR3 has 14 residues. J gave up 4 bases and V 3 bases, and 5 bases lay outside the gene matches. CDR1 and CDR2 from the germline V gene are MNHEY and SMNVEV (reference sequence). CDR3 nucleotide sequence: TGTGCCAGCAGTTTTAACAGGGGCCGCTATGGCTACACCTTC. Its protein product is CASSFNRGRYGYTF.

This clone was recorded a few times. CDR3 sequence (DNA): TGTGCCAGCGAGGACGGGATCTCTGGAAACACCATATATTTT. This gives the protein CASEDGISGNTIYF. This rearrangement joins TRBV14 to TRBJ1-3; D unresolved. This CDR3 has 14 amino acids. The V gene's germline CDR1 is SGHDN and CDR2 FVKESK. V was trimmed by 8 bases and J by 0 bases, leaving 11 bases between them.

The genes are TRBV6-5 and TRBJ2-2; TRBD1 is a possible D gene (6 bases). Trimming left V 2 bases short and J 7 bases short, with 14 bases between. The CDR3 is 15 amino acids. Per germline, CDR1 MNHEY and CDR2 SVGAGI. The DNA for the CDR3 is TGTGCCAGCAGTTACCGAGCACAGGGTAACGGGGAGCTGTTTTTT. Protein: CASSYRAQGNGELFF.